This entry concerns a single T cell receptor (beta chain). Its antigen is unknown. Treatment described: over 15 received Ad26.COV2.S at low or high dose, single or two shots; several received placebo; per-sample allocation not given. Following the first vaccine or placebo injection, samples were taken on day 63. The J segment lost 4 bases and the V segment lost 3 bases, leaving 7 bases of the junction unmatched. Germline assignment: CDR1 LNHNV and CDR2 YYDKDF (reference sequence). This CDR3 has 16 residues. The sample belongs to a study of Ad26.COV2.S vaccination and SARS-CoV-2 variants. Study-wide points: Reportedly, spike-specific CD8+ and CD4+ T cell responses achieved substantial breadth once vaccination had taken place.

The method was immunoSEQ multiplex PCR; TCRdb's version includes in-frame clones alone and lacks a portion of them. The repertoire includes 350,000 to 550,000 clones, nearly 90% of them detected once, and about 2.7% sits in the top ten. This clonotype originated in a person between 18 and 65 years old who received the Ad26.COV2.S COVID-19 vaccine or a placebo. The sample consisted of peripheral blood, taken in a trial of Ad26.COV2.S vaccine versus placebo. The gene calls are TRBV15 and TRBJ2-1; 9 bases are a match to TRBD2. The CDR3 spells CATSSAMTSGYNEQFF. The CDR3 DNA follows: TGTGCCACCAGCAGCGCCATGACTAGCGGATACAATGAGCAGTTCTTC. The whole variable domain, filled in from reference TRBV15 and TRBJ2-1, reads DAMVIQNPRYQVTQFGKPVTLSCSQTLNHNVMYWYQQKSSQAPKLLFHYYDKDFNNEADTPDNFQSRRPNTSFCFLDIRSPGLGDTAMYLCATSSAMTSGYNEQFFGPGTRLTVL.